The rows below give T cell receptor beta chains drawn from one sample of a study of PD-1 blockade in classical Hodgkin lymphoma. TCRdb's table, derived via immunoSEQ multiplex PCR, lists solely in-frame clones and lacks some. The sample lists about 20,000 clones, about 80% seen once, with about 41% in the top ten. Source: peripheral blood mononuclear cells (PBMCs), taken before the fourth cycle of nivolumab. The receptors were sampled from a human donor with classical Hodgkin lymphoma. CDR3s include the opening cysteine and the closing phenylalanine or tryptophan. D genes are given only for firm matches. Size is stated for part of the rows, as once, few or many counts, or as a class when the clone is expanded.

abundance: NA
v_gene: TRBV7-9
d_gene: NA
j_gene: TRBJ2-7
CDR3nt: TGTGCCAGCAGCCATGGGGGCGGGGATCCCTACGAGCAGTACTTC
CDR3aa: CASSHGGGDPYEQYF

abundance: NA
v_gene: TRBV5-1
d_gene: NA
j_gene: TRBJ2-2
CDR3nt: TGCGCCAGCAGCCCGACTAATGCCCTATCCACCGGGGAGCTGTTTTTT
CDR3aa: CASSPTNALSTGELFF

abundance: NA
v_gene: TRBV11-2
d_gene: NA
j_gene: TRBJ2-5
CDR3nt: TGTGCCAGCAGCGATATCGGGGCTCGGCAAGAGACCCAGTACTTC
CDR3aa: CASSDIGARQETQYF

abundance: NA
v_gene: TRBV29-1
d_gene: NA
j_gene: TRBJ1-1
CDR3nt: TGCAGCGTTAAACAGGGCCTCCTGAATGAAGCTTTCTTT
CDR3aa: CSVKQGLLNEAFF

abundance: NA
v_gene: TRBV6-5
d_gene: TRBD1
j_gene: TRBJ2-7
CDR3nt: TGTGCCAGCAGTTACGGACAGGGCTCCGAGCAGTACTTC
CDR3aa: CASSYGQGSEQYF

abundance: NA
v_gene: TRBV5-5
d_gene: NA
j_gene: TRBJ1-2
CDR3nt: TGTGCCAGCAGCTTGTACTATGGCTACACCTTC
CDR3aa: CASSLYYGYTF

abundance: few
v_gene: TRBV6-5
d_gene: TRBD1
j_gene: TRBJ2-3
CDR3nt: TGTGCCAGCAGTTACTCGGACAGGGATACGCAGTATTTT
CDR3aa: CASSYSDRDTQYF

abundance: medium-sized
v_gene: TRBV11-2
d_gene: TRBD2
j_gene: TRBJ2-1
CDR3nt: TGTGCCAGCAGCTTTGCTAGCGGAACCTACAATGAGCAGTTCTTC
CDR3aa: CASSFASGTYNEQFF

abundance: NA
v_gene: TRBV6-5
d_gene: TRBD1
j_gene: TRBJ2-5
CDR3nt: TGTGCCAGCAGTTACTCGGGACAGACTCAAGAGACCCAGTACTTC
CDR3aa: CASSYSGQTQETQYF

abundance: NA
v_gene: TRBV4-1
d_gene: TRBD2
j_gene: TRBJ2-3
CDR3nt: TGCGCCAGCAGTGGGGCGGGGGGTGCGAAAGATACGCAGTATTTT
CDR3aa: CASSGAGGAKDTQYF

abundance: NA
v_gene: TRBV7-3
d_gene: NA
j_gene: TRBJ2-2
CDR3nt: TGTGCCAGCAGCTTAATGAACGGGGAGCTGTTTTTT
CDR3aa: CASSLMNGELFF

abundance: few
v_gene: TRBV30
d_gene: NA
j_gene: TRBJ1-2
CDR3nt: TGTGCCTGGACCCGATCCCCGGGGGCGAACTATGGCTACACCTTC
CDR3aa: CAWTRSPGANYGYTF

abundance: NA
v_gene: TRBV4-2
d_gene: TRBD1
j_gene: TRBJ2-7
CDR3nt: TGTGCCAGCAGCTACGGACAGGGCTCCTACGAGCAGTACTTC
CDR3aa: CASSYGQGSYEQYF

abundance: NA
v_gene: TRBV27
d_gene: NA
j_gene: TRBJ1-4
CDR3nt: TGTGCCACAGCGCAACCAGGGCTAACTAATGAAAAACTGTTTTTT
CDR3aa: CATAQPGLTNEKLFF

abundance: NA
v_gene: TRBV5-1
d_gene: NA
j_gene: TRBJ1-1
CDR3nt: TGCGCCAGCAGCTTGGGGGTGAACACTGAAGCTTTCTTT
CDR3aa: CASSLGVNTEAFF

abundance: NA
v_gene: TRBV7-9
d_gene: TRBD1
j_gene: TRBJ2-2
CDR3nt: TGTGCCAGCAGCTTAGTGTCGACAGGGTGGACCGGGGAGCTGTTTTTT
CDR3aa: CASSLVSTGWTGELFF

abundance: few
v_gene: TRBV19
d_gene: TRBD1
j_gene: TRBJ2-4
CDR3nt: TGTGCCAGTAGTTTCACAGGGGGCCGGGACATTCAGTACTTC
CDR3aa: CASSFTGGRDIQYF

abundance: NA
v_gene: TRBV30
d_gene: TRBD2
j_gene: TRBJ2-3
CDR3nt: TGTGCCTGGAGTGTGGAGCGGGATTACACAGATACGCAGTATTTT
CDR3aa: CAWSVERDYTDTQYF

abundance: NA
v_gene: TRBV5-1
d_gene: NA
j_gene: TRBJ1-4
CDR3nt: TGCGCCAGCAGCTTTGCCTTATTCAGGGCCGATGAAAAACTGTTTTTT
CDR3aa: CASSFALFRADEKLFF

abundance: few
v_gene: TRBV2
d_gene: NA
j_gene: TRBJ2-1
CDR3nt: TGTGCCAGCAGTGAAAGGGGCGACCAGCCGACGAGCTCCTACAATGAGCAGTTCTTC
CDR3aa: CASSERGDQPTSSYNEQFF

abundance: NA
v_gene: TRBV7-2
d_gene: TRBD1
j_gene: TRBJ1-2
CDR3nt: TGTGCCAGCAGCTTACTCCGGACAGGGTTAAATGGCTACACCTTC
CDR3aa: CASSLLRTGLNGYTF

abundance: NA
v_gene: TRBV29-1
d_gene: NA
j_gene: TRBJ2-2
CDR3nt: TGCAGCGTTGAAGGTCGCTCAGACACCGGGGAGCTGTTTTTT
CDR3aa: CSVEGRSDTGELFF

abundance: NA
v_gene: TRBV7-9
d_gene: TRBD1
j_gene: TRBJ2-7
CDR3nt: TGTGCCAGCCAACAGGGGCCCTACGAGCAGTACTTC
CDR3aa: CASQQGPYEQYF

abundance: NA
v_gene: TRBV9
d_gene: NA
j_gene: TRBJ2-7
CDR3nt: TGTGCCAGCAGCCTAGGGGATGTAGGTTCCGAGCAGTACTTC
CDR3aa: CASSLGDVGSEQYF

abundance: NA
v_gene: TRBV18
d_gene: NA
j_gene: TRBJ1-1
CDR3nt: TGTGCCAGCTCACCGTCTCGGACTGAAGCTTTCTTT
CDR3aa: CASSPSRTEAFF

abundance: once
v_gene: TRBV4-2
d_gene: NA
j_gene: TRBJ1-1
CDR3nt: TGTGCCAGCAGCCAAGCCGGACGGCAGAACACTGAAGCTTTCTTT
CDR3aa: CASSQAGRQNTEAFF

abundance: NA
v_gene: TRBV4-1
d_gene: NA
j_gene: TRBJ2-7
CDR3nt: TGCGCCAGCAGCCACGCACAGGCCTACGAGCAGTACTTC
CDR3aa: CASSHAQAYEQYF

abundance: NA
v_gene: TRBV2
d_gene: TRBD2
j_gene: TRBJ2-1
CDR3nt: TGTGCCAGCAGTGTGGGACTAGCGGGAGGCGGAGAGCAGTTCTTC
CDR3aa: CASSVGLAGGGEQFF

abundance: NA
v_gene: TRBV7-9
d_gene: NA
j_gene: TRBJ1-4
CDR3nt: TGTGCCAGCAGCTTAGGGTCTAATAATGAAAAACTGTTTTTT
CDR3aa: CASSLGSNNEKLFF

abundance: once
v_gene: TRBV6-1
d_gene: NA
j_gene: TRBJ2-2
CDR3nt: TGTGCCAGCAGTGAAGAGGTTTTTTCGGGGGTCGGGGAGCTGTTTTTT
CDR3aa: CASSEEVFSGVGELFF

abundance: NA
v_gene: TRBV19
d_gene: NA
j_gene: TRBJ1-4
CDR3nt: TGTGCCAGTAGTGATTTGGCTCTAAAGGAAAAACTGTTTTTT
CDR3aa: CASSDLALKEKLFF

abundance: NA
v_gene: TRBV29-1
d_gene: NA
j_gene: TRBJ1-3
CDR3nt: TGCAGCGTTGAAGGAATAGGCATTACTGGAAACACCATATATTTT
CDR3aa: CSVEGIGITGNTIYF

abundance: NA
v_gene: TRBV18
d_gene: TRBD2
j_gene: TRBJ2-7
CDR3nt: TGTGCCAGCTCATCCGCACAGGTGGGAGGGGAGCAGTACTTC
CDR3aa: CASSSAQVGGEQYF

abundance: NA
v_gene: TRBV4-3
d_gene: NA
j_gene: TRBJ1-1
CDR3nt: TGCGCCAGCAGCCAAGATTTGGATTCAAACACTGAAGCTTTCTTT
CDR3aa: CASSQDLDSNTEAFF

abundance: NA
v_gene: TRBV11-2
d_gene: NA
j_gene: TRBJ2-7
CDR3nt: TGTGCCAGCAGCTTAATCCCCCCTCCCAACGAGCAGTACTTC
CDR3aa: CASSLIPPPNEQYF

abundance: NA
v_gene: TRBV6-6
d_gene: NA
j_gene: TRBJ1-6
CDR3nt: TGTGCCAGCAGTTACCTGGACAGAAGATCACCCCTCCACTTT
CDR3aa: CASSYLDRRSPLHF